Listed here are 20 T cell receptor beta chains from one sample, sequenced in a study of cytomegalovirus exposure and HLA in healthy donors. Amplification used 60 Vbeta primers and 13 Jbeta primers. The protocol was immunoSEQ multiplex PCR, while the TCRdb copy is restricted to in-frame clones and leaves out a portion. The table includes tens of thousands of clones, around 78% detected once. The specimen sequenced was PBMCs. The receptors stem from a female donor in good health and CMV-seronegative.

The V and J genes are TRBV6-1 and TRBJ1-5; D remains ambiguous. The CDR3 consists of 12 residues. Between the trimmed V and J ends, which lost 3 bases and 9 bases, there was a span of 9 bases. Germline loops: CDR1 MNHNS, CDR2 SASEGT. Here the CDR3 DNA reads TGTGCCAGCAGTGACGGGAGAAGGCCCCAGCATTTT. Translating it yields CASSDGRRPQHF.

The chain is built from TRBV6-5 and TRBJ2-5, with D possibly TRBD2 on 6 matching bases. The germline V gene encodes CDR1 MNHEY and CDR2 SVGAGI. V lost 4 bases to trimming and J lost 3 bases, with 18 bases between them. The CDR3 sequence is 16 residues long. The CDR3 sequence: CASSWGGGVSEETQYF. CDR3 sequence (DNA): TGTGCCAGCAGTTGGGGCGGAGGGGTGAGCGAAGAGACCCAGTACTTC.

The chain links TRBV10-3 to TRBJ1-2; no clear D. Germline CDR1 is ENHRY and CDR2 is SYGVKD. V lost 6 bases, J lost 8 bases, and 25 bases lay in between. CDR3 length: 16 residues. The CDR3, as DNA: TGTGCCATCAGACTGGGCGGGGTCCCAGTTTCGGGCGGCTACACCTTC. This codes for CAIRLGGVPVSGGYTF.

This clone was seen only once. This chain links TRBV19 with TRBJ1-3; maybe TRBD1 (5 bases). Germline CDR1 LNHDA, CDR2 SQIVND (reference sequence). Between the trimmed V and J ends, which lost 6 bases and 2 bases, there was a span of 20 bases. This CDR3 is 17 amino acids long. CDR3 protein: CASSARFEGAAGNTIYF. The CDR3 DNA sequence: TGTGCCAGTAGCGCGAGGTTTGAAGGGGCAGCTGGAAACACCATATATTTT.

This chain joins TRBV7-9 and TRBJ2-5; TRBD2 matches at 7 bases. The CDR3 totals 14 residues. V dropped 4 bases and J dropped 5; count of bases not matched to a gene: 7. Germline CDR1 and CDR2: SEHNR and FQNEAQ (reference sequence). CDR3 sequence: CASSYKGGTETQYF. The CDR3 DNA follows: TGTGCCAGCAGCTATAAGGGAGGGACTGAGACCCAGTACTTC.

The chain joins TRBV4-2 to TRBJ2-6; 7 bases fit TRBD2. CDR3 length: 16 residues. V shed 4 bases, J shed 4 bases, and the junction held 7 bases outside the gene matches. Germline assignment: CDR1 LGHNA and CDR2 YNFKEQ. CDR3 in DNA: TGTGCCAGCAGCCTCGGCGGGGGAACCGGGGCCAACGTCCTGACTTTC. This encodes CASSLGGGTGANVLTF.

The CDR3 nucleotides read TGTGCCAGCTCACCACCACCGGTCACTGAAGCTTTCTTT. It encodes CASSPPPVTEAFF. The chain recombines TRBV18 with TRBJ1-1; no firm D call. CDR3 length: 13 amino acids. Germline V lookup: CDR1 KGHSH, CDR2 LQKENI. Trimming left V 0 bases short and J 4 bases short, with 6 bases between.

The rearrangement uses TRBV5-1 and TRBJ2-2; TRBD1 agrees at 7 bases. This CDR3 is built from 15 residues. With 4 bases clipped from V and 5 bases from J, the junction kept 8 bases outside the gene matches. CDR1 is SGHRS, CDR2 YFSETQ, per germline. CDR3 region: CASSPPGQRTGELFF. CDR3 coding DNA: TGCGCCAGCAGCCCTCCGGGACAGAGGACCGGGGAGCTGTTTTTT.

In its sample, this clone was seen once. The CDR3 DNA sequence: TGTGCCAGCAGCTCTCAGGACAGGTCCTACGAGCAGTACTTC. The encoded protein is CASSSQDRSYEQYF. This chain joins TRBV5-4 and TRBJ2-7, with TRBD1 matching over 7 bases. The ends lost 3 bases at V and 1 base at J; junction bases unmatched: 4. Germline assignment: CDR1 SGHNT and CDR2 YYREEE (reference sequence). The CDR3 is 14 amino acids.

The chain recombines TRBV19 with TRBJ2-5; 9 bases align to TRBD1. Germline V CDR1 and CDR2: LNHDA, SQIVND (reference sequence). This CDR3 has 15 amino acids. V shed 3 bases and J 2 bases; nucleotides not matched to a gene: 4. CDR3 sequence reads: CASSISDRGQETQYF. The CDR3 DNA sequence: TGTGCCAGTAGTATCTCGGACAGGGGACAAGAGACCCAGTACTTC.

The chain couples TRBV6-5 to TRBJ1-2; D may be TRBD1 (6 bases). Germline V gene sequence: CDR1 MNHEY, CDR2 SVGAGI. Trimming took 0 bases from V and 8 from J, leaving 13 bases between them. This CDR3 has 14 residues. CDR3 sequence: CASSYSGGGRGYTF. The CDR3 DNA reads TGTGCCAGCAGTTACTCCGGTGGGGGCCGGGGCTACACCTTC.

The chain joins TRBV15 to TRBJ2-6; TRBD1 matches 8 bases. From germline, CDR1 is LNHNV and CDR2 YYDKDF (reference sequence). V lost 7 bases to trimming and J lost 0 bases; unmatched junction nucleotides: 5. The CDR3 loop spans 16 amino acids. In nucleotides, the CDR3 is TGTGCCACCAAGACAGGGGAACGCTCTGGGGCCAACGTCCTGACTTTC. Translating it yields CATKTGERSGANVLTF. Drawing the rest from reference TRBV15 and TRBJ2-6, the complete variable domain is DAMVIQNPRYQVTQFGKPVTLSCSQTLNHNVMYWYQQKSSQAPKLLFHYYDKDFNNEADTPDNFQSRRPNTSFCFLDIRSPGLGDTAMYLCATKTGERSGANVLTFGAGSRLTVL.

The chain uses TRBV6-1 and TRBJ1-3; the D is unclear. The CDR3 length is 11 residues. The V end was cut by 2 bases, the J end by 15 bases, with 11 bases between. CDR1 and CDR2 (germline): MNHNS, SASEGT. The CDR3 reads CASSESYLGYF. Written as DNA, the CDR3 is TGTGCCAGCAGTGAAAGCTATCTCGGATATTTT.

V is TRBV29-1 and J is TRBJ2-2; 8 bases map to TRBD1. V shed 6 bases and J 6 bases; nucleotides not matched to a gene: 6. This CDR3 has 13 residues. Per the germline V gene, CDR1 is SQVTM and CDR2 is ANQGSEA. The CDR3 is CSVGPDRAGELFF. CDR3 DNA: TGCAGCGTGGGCCCGGACAGGGCCGGGGAGCTGTTTTTT.

The V gene is TRBV18, the J gene TRBJ1-2, with a weak D call TRBD1 (6 bases). Trimming stripped 2 bases from V and 3 bases from J, with 13 bases between. The CDR3 consists of 15 residues. Germline V gives CDR1 KGHSH, CDR2 LQKENI. In DNA, the CDR3 is TGTGCCAGCTCACCAACAAGGGGGTTTTACTATGGCTACACCTTC. It yields the protein CASSPTRGFYYGYTF.

The CDR3 DNA reads as TGCGCCAGCCGCACCACAGGGGGCATGGATGGCTACACCTTC. Protein sequence: CASRTTGGMDGYTF. The chain joins TRBV5-1 to TRBJ1-2; 9 bases fit TRBD1. Germline V gene lookup returns CDR1 SGHRS and CDR2 YFSETQ. The J segment lost 6 bases and the V segment lost 7 bases, leaving 10 bases of the junction unmatched. The CDR3 runs to 14 residues.

The chain employs TRBV11-2 and TRBJ2-5, with D perhaps TRBD1 (7 bases). The germline CDR1 and CDR2 sequences are SGHAT and FQNNGV. Trimming removed 1 base at V and 1 base at J, with 13 bases between. The CDR3 has 16 residues. The CDR3, as DNA: TGTGCCAGCAGCTTAGTACCAGGGGGAGGCCAAGAGACCCAGTACTTC. It yields the protein CASSLVPGGGQETQYF.

The chain recombines TRBV6-6 with TRBJ1-3; D gene unclear. The CDR3 extends over 16 amino acids. CDR1 and CDR2 (germline): MNHNY, SVGAGI (reference sequence). Between the trimmed V and J ends, which lost 2 bases and 4 bases, there was a span of 15 bases. CDR3 in amino acids: CASSYAGSSSGNTIYF. The CDR3 DNA is TGTGCCAGCAGTTACGCGGGATCCTCTTCCGGAAACACCATATATTTT.

This chain links TRBV7-9 with TRBJ2-4, with D perhaps TRBD1 (6 bases). The V end was cut by 1 base, the J end by 8 bases, with 15 bases between. CDR1 SEHNR and CDR2 FQNEAQ come from the germline V gene (reference sequence). This CDR3 is 15 amino acids long. The CDR3 DNA follows: TGTGCCAGCAGCTTAGAACAGGGTGGCTTCCACATTCAGTACTTC. This encodes CASSLEQGGFHIQYF. Variable domain in full (rest from reference TRBV7-9 and TRBJ2-4): DTGVSQNPRHKITKRGQNVTFRCDPISEHNRLYWYRQTLGQGPEFLTYFQNEAQLEKSRLLSDRFSAERPKGSFSTLEIQRTEQGDSAMYLCASSLEQGGFHIQYFGAGTRLSVL.

This chain connects TRBV9 to TRBJ2-7; tentatively, D is TRBD2 (6 bases). The CDR3 length is 17 residues. Germline V CDR1 and CDR2: SGDLS, YYNGEE. Trimming stripped 3 bases from V and 6 bases from J, with 25 bases between. The CDR3 loop reads CASSASFLAGPQGEQYF. DNA for the CDR3: TGTGCCAGCAGCGCCAGCTTTCTGGCGGGGCCCCAGGGCGAGCAGTACTTC.